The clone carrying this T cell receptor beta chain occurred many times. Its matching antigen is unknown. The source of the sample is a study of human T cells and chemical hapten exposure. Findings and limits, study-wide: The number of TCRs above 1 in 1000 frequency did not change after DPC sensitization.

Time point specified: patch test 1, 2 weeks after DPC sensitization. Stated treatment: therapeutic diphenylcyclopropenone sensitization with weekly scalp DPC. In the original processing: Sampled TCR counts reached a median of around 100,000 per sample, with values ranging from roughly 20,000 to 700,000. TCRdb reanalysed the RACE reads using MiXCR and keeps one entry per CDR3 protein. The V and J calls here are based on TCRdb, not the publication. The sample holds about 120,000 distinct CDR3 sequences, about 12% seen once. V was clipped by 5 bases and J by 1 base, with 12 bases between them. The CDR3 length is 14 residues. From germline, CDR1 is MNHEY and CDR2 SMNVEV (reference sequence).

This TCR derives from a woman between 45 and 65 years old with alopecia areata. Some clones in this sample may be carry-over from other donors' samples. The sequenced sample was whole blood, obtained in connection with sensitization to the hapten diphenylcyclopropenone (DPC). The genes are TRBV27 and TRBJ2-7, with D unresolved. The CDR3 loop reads CASSASILSYEQYF. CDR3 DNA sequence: TGTGCCAGCAGTGCTTCAATTCTATCCTACGAGCAGTACTTC.